This passage covers 5 T cell receptor beta chains from one sample sequenced in a study of T cells in Graves' hyperthyroidism and ophthalmopathy. Amplification of TCR beta CDR3 regions used RNA as the template. HTBI primers were employed in a first-round RT-PCR of the TCR CDR3. In TCRdb, the multiplex PCR reads were re-called with MiXCR into one record per CDR3 protein. In the table there are hundreds of thousands of distinct CDR3 sequences, roughly 14% of which are singletons. The sample was blood. These receptor sequences come from a man aged 18 to 30 with Graves' ophthalmopathy.

J is TRBJ2-1 and V is TRBV12-3 or TRBV12-4, with 10 bases matching TRBD1. The V segment lost 6 bases and the J segment 4 bases; nucleotides outside the gene matches: 9. The CDR3 is 16 amino acids. Written as DNA, the CDR3 is TGTGCCAGCAGCGATCCAGGGACAGGGGCGTACAATGAGCAGTTCTTC. Its protein is CASSDPGTGAYNEQFF.

The chain carries TRBV28 and TRBJ2-7; a possible D gene is TRBD1 (5 bases). The CDR3 is made up of 15 amino acids. Germline V gene data show CDR1 as MDHEN and CDR2 as SYDVKM. V was pared by 7 bases and J by 1 base, with 17 bases between. CDR3 residues: CASNPKGLQSYEQYF. The DNA for the CDR3 is TGTGCCAGCAACCCAAAGGGGCTTCAGTCCTACGAGCAGTACTTC.

This chain's CDR3 is CASSLLGEGAAGELFF. CDR3 in DNA: TGTGCCAGCAGCCTCCTGGGTGAAGGGGCCGCCGGGGAGCTGTTTTTT. The chain has TRBV7-9 and TRBJ2-2, with D possibly matching TRBD1 (5 bases). The CDR3 is 16 amino acids. Trimming took 5 bases from V and 6 from J, leaving 19 bases between them. Germline V gives CDR1 SEHNR, CDR2 FQNEAQ (reference sequence).

This clonotype was counted at least ten times. The V and J genes are TRBV20-1 and TRBJ2-7, with D perhaps given as TRBD1 or TRBD2 (5 bases each). Per the germline V gene, CDR1 is DFQATT and CDR2 is SNEGSKA (reference sequence). The CDR3 extends over 14 amino acids. V lost 6 bases to trimming and J lost 0 bases, with 15 bases between them. The CDR3 here is CSAIPGPSSYEQYF. CDR3 bases: TGCAGTGCAATTCCGGGGCCCAGCTCCTACGAGCAGTACTTC.

This clonotype was found many times. The chain employs TRBV7-9 and TRBJ2-3; 9 bases match TRBD2. V lost 5 bases, J lost 0 bases, and 12 bases stayed unmatched. Germline CDR1 and CDR2: SEHNR and FQNEAQ (reference sequence). This CDR3 is 18 amino acids long. DNA of the CDR3: TGTGCCAGCAGCATCCCGGCGGGGGGGCCTCCTAGCACAGATACGCAGTATTTT. It translates to CASSIPAGGPPSTDTQYF.